This TCR beta chain is drawn from a study of T cell responses to AZD1222 COVID-19 vaccine. Measured with immunoSEQ multiplex PCR; TCRdb has only the in-frame clones, and not every one. This table holds around 150,000 clones, 90% to 95% found once. V lost 0 bases, J lost 5 bases, and 5 bases stayed unmatched. Per germline, CDR1 SGDLS and CDR2 YYNGEE. The CDR3 runs 15 residues. The J gene is TRBJ2-3, the V gene TRBV9, with 8 bases identical to TRBD2. This TCR was sampled from an adult in good health. The sequencing used peripheral blood, collected on day 0 of MenACWY control vaccination. The CDR3 here is CASSVDGTSGDTQYF. In nucleotides, the CDR3 is TGTGCCAGCAGCGTAGATGGGACTAGTGGAGATACGCAGTATTTT.